The 31 T cell receptor beta chains listed next were all sequenced from one sample in a study of T cell repertoires in cytomegalovirus infection. TCRdb itself ran the reads through MiXCR, one entry per CDR3 protein. The sample shows some 680,000 distinct CDR3 sequences, approximately 34% of them seen only once. Sequenced material: PBMCs. The receptors here all came from a human donor in good health (CMV status not recorded). Some clones in this sample may be carry-over from other donors' samples.

The chain joins TRBV7-2 to TRBJ2-1; D is unclear. V dropped 5 bases and J dropped 10 bases, with 12 bases sitting between them. Germline values: CDR1 SGHTA, CDR2 FQGNSA. This CDR3 is built from 12 residues. CDR3 loop: CASSPPRREQFF. The DNA of the CDR3 is TGTGCCAGCAGCCCCCCCCGTCGCGAGCAGTTCTTC.

V is TRBV20-1 and J is TRBJ2-3; TRBD1 matches 8 bases. V was pared by 3 bases and J by 3 bases, with 8 bases of the junction left unmatched. CDR3 length equals 15 residues. Germline V gene lookup returns CDR1 DFQATT and CDR2 SNEGSKA (reference sequence). This chain's CDR3 is CSARRDRGWTDTQYF. In DNA form, the CDR3 reads TGCAGTGCTAGGCGCGACAGGGGTTGGACAGATACGCAGTATTTT.

The genes are TRBV6-6 and TRBJ2-3; D remains ambiguous. Trimming took 2 bases from V and 1 from J, leaving 16 bases between them. The CDR3 totals 17 residues. Germline V gives CDR1 MNHNY, CDR2 SVGAGI (reference sequence). The CDR3 coding sequence is TGTGCCAGCAGTTACGCCCGATCACCTTTAGGCACAGATACGCAGTATTTT. Amino acids: CASSYARSPLGTDTQYF.

The rearrangement links TRBV6-2 or TRBV6-3 to TRBJ2-7, with D perhaps TRBD1 or TRBD2 (5 bases each). The CDR3 spans 14 residues. Trimming pared 7 bases from V and 3 bases from J, leaving 16 bases between. CDR1 and CDR2 from the germline V gene are MNHEY and SVGEGT. CDR3 coding DNA: TGTGCCAGCAATGAAGAGGGGTTGGGCTACGAGCAGTACTTC. The encoded protein is CASNEEGLGYEQYF.

This clonotype occurred many times. CDR3 sequence reads: CASSLIADGNTGELFF. The DNA of the CDR3 is TGTGCCAGCAGCTTAATTGCGGACGGGAACACCGGGGAGCTGTTTTTT. This chain links TRBV7-3 with TRBJ2-2; D is uncertain. In germline, CDR1 is SGHTA, CDR2 FQGTGA. The length of the CDR3 is 16 residues. Trimming took 1 base from V and 1 from J, leaving 10 bases between them.

The sample holds many counts of this clonotype. The chain combines TRBV11-3 with TRBJ2-1, with 7 bases that match TRBD1. Germline CDR1 reads SGHNT; CDR2 reads YENEEA. Trimming removed 5 bases from V and 7 bases from J; junction bases left unmatched: 8. CDR3 length: 14 amino acids. The CDR3 DNA reads TGTGCCAGCAGCCCCGGGACAGCCGAGAATGAGCAGTTCTTC. The encoded protein is CASSPGTAENEQFF.

This chain uses TRBV6-8 with TRBJ2-7, with a weak D call TRBD2 (5 bases). Deletions cut 6 bases from V and 2 bases from J, with 17 bases between. The CDR3 contains 15 residues. In germline, CDR1 is MNHGY, CDR2 SAAAGT. CDR3 sequence reads: CASRPGSGVPYEQYF. The DNA for the CDR3 is TGTGCCAGCAGGCCTGGCAGCGGTGTACCCTACGAGCAGTACTTC.

The chain is built from TRBV4-1 and TRBJ2-3; TRBD1 matches at 7 bases. The junction had 7 bases not matched to a gene; V was cut back by 4 bases and J by 0 bases. The CDR3 loop spans 16 amino acids. CDR1 and CDR2 from the germline V gene are MGHRA and YSYEKL. This CDR3 reads CASSPGTAFSTDTQYF. CDR3 sequence (DNA): TGCGCCAGCAGCCCCGGGACAGCCTTTAGCACAGATACGCAGTATTTT.

The chain links TRBV19 to TRBJ1-6, with D unclear. CDR1 LNHDA and CDR2 SQIVND come from the germline V gene (reference sequence). The V end was cut by 6 bases, the J end by 5 bases, with 14 bases between. This CDR3 has 15 residues. The CDR3: CASRPAGSDNSPLHF. CDR3 bases: TGTGCCAGTAGACCTGCGGGGTCCGATAATTCACCCCTCCACTTT.

The chain has TRBV10-3 and TRBJ1-4; D is uncertain. The length of the CDR3 is 13 residues. Germline assignment: CDR1 ENHRY and CDR2 SYGVKD. V was pared by 4 bases and J by 6 bases, with 9 bases between. The CDR3 coding sequence is TGTGCCATCAGTGTCTCAGGTTATGAAAAACTGTTTTTT. This translates into CAISVSGYEKLFF.

This clonotype was recorded at least ten times. The genes are TRBV7-2 and TRBJ1-1, with TRBD1 as a possible D gene (6 bases). Per the germline V gene, CDR1 is SGHTA and CDR2 is FQGNSA. CDR3 length equals 13 residues. V was cut by 6 bases and J by 5 bases, with 13 bases left in between. The CDR3 bases are TGTGCCAGCAGTTTAACAGGGAGGACTGAAGCTTTCTTT. This sequence encodes CASSLTGRTEAFF.

The table lists this clonotype with a few counts. This chain uses TRBV5-1 with TRBJ2-3; D is unresolved. V was shortened by 0 bases and J by 0 bases, with 8 bases between the two germline ends. CDR1 SGHRS and CDR2 YFSETQ come from the germline V gene. The CDR3 consists of 15 residues. The CDR3 DNA reads TGCGCCAGCAGCTTGGCCTCCTTGAGCACAGATACGCAGTATTTT. Residues: CASSLASLSTDTQYF.

This clonotype was picked up one time. J is TRBJ2-6 and V is TRBV6-1, with 9 bases aligning to TRBD1. The CDR3 sequence is 16 residues long. In germline, CDR1 is MNHNS, CDR2 SASEGT. Trimming took 8 bases from V and 1 from J; bases not matched to a gene: 6. CDR3 nucleotide sequence: TGTGCCAGCCGGCGGGGACAGGGATCTGGGGCCAACGTCCTGACTTTC. It translates to CASRRGQGSGANVLTF.

This clonotype was counted only a few times. The CDR3, as DNA: TGTGCCAGCAGCGGAACCGGGACAGGGAGGAGGAACGAGCAGTACTTC. Translated: CASSGTGTGRRNEQYF. The chain couples TRBV11-2 to TRBJ2-7; 9 bases fit TRBD1. The J segment lost 5 bases and the V segment lost 5 bases, leaving 13 bases of the junction unmatched. Germline V gene sequence: CDR1 SGHAT, CDR2 FQNNGV. The CDR3 length is 16 residues.

This clonotype showed up just a few times. The chain couples TRBV7-6 to TRBJ2-7; D unclear. CDR1 is SGHVS, CDR2 FNYEAQ, per germline. V was shortened by 5 bases and J by 2 bases, with 10 bases between the two germline ends. This CDR3 contains 13 residues. The CDR3 DNA reads as TGTGCCAGCAGCCCAACAAGGACCTACGAGCAGTACTTC. As protein: CASSPTRTYEQYF.

CDR3 bases: TGTGCCAGCAGTTTGATTGGGGGGGTAAAAGGCTACACCTTC. Residues: CASSLIGGVKGYTF. The genes are TRBV12-3 or TRBV12-4 and TRBJ1-2, with D perhaps matching TRBD1 (5 bases). The V and J ends lost 3 bases and 8 bases respectively, with 16 bases between them. CDR3 length equals 14 residues.

V and J are TRBV7-2 and TRBJ2-7; 7 nucleotides align to TRBD1. Trimming cost V 6 bases and J 5 bases; bases outside gene matches: 10. Germline CDR1 SGHTA, CDR2 FQGNSA. CDR3 size: 14 residues. CDR3 sequence (DNA): TGTGCCAGCAGTCTAACAGGGGCTATGAACGAGCAGTACTTC. This codes for CASSLTGAMNEQYF.

J is TRBJ2-5 and V is TRBV20-1, with no clear D. The CDR3 totals 11 residues. Per the germline V gene, CDR1 is DFQATT and CDR2 is SNEGSKA (reference sequence). V was pared by 6 bases and J by 5 bases, with 10 bases between. CDR3 DNA: TGCAGTGCCCACACCGGGGAGACCCAGTACTTC. Translated, it gives CSAHTGETQYF.

This clonotype was seen only a few times. CDR3 bases: TGCAGTGCTACACCTTTCGGGGGGGGCACCGGGGAGCTGTTTTTT. This encodes CSATPFGGGTGELFF. The gene calls are TRBV20-1 and TRBJ2-2; 8 bases match TRBD2. Germline V CDR1 and CDR2: DFQATT, SNEGSKA (reference sequence). CDR3 length: 15 residues. The junction had 8 bases not matched to a gene; V was cut back by 4 bases and J by 4 bases.

The chain links TRBV12-3 or TRBV12-4 to TRBJ1-5, with unresolved D. Trimming stripped 1 base from V and 6 bases from J, with 10 bases between. This CDR3 comprises 14 residues. CDR3: CASSLVRDTQPQHF. CDR3 DNA sequence: TGTGCCAGCAGTTTAGTTAGGGATACTCAGCCCCAGCATTTT.

V and J are TRBV6-2 or TRBV6-3 and TRBJ1-5, with unresolved D. This CDR3 is 14 amino acids long. The V end lost 7 bases, the J end lost 1 base, and 11 bases lay between the germline ends. Per the germline V gene, CDR1 is MNHEY and CDR2 is SVGEGT. CDR3 bases: TGTGCCAGCACGGCGTTTCGCAGCAATCAGCCCCAGCATTTT. This sequence encodes CASTAFRSNQPQHF.

The V call is TRBV10-2, the J call TRBJ2-1; 13 bases align to TRBD2. From germline, CDR1 is WSHSY and CDR2 SAAADI. Trimming removed 5 bases from V and 5 bases from J; junction bases left unmatched: 6. The CDR3 is made up of 16 amino acids. CDR3 sequence reads: CASSKLGLAGDNEQFF. The CDR3 DNA is TGCGCCAGCAGTAAACTCGGACTAGCGGGGGACAATGAGCAGTTCTTC.

The CDR3 DNA reads as TGTGCCAGCTCACCACCGGCCCCTGCGGAAGAGACCCAGTACTTC. This gives the protein CASSPPAPAEETQYF. This chain uses TRBV18 with TRBJ2-5; unclear D gene. V was trimmed by 0 bases and J by 3 bases, leaving 11 bases between them. CDR3 size: 15 residues. Germline-derived CDR1 and CDR2 are KGHSH and LQKENI.

This clonotype occurred a few times. The chain has TRBV7-9 and TRBJ1-3, with D uncertain. The germline gives CDR1 SEHNR, CDR2 FQNEAQ (reference sequence). The V gene lost 5 bases and the J gene lost 0 bases, with 5 bases spanning the gap. CDR3 length equals 13 residues. The DNA for the CDR3 is TGTGCCAGCAGCCATGCCTCTGGAAACACCATATATTTT. Translation gives CASSHASGNTIYF.

The chain recombines TRBV15 with TRBJ2-7; the match to TRBD1 covers 10 bases. V lost 1 base and J lost 4; bases outside the gene matches: 7. The V gene's germline CDR1 is LNHNV and CDR2 YYDKDF (reference sequence). The CDR3 runs to 16 residues. The CDR3 spells CATSRGRTGGRYEQYF. In DNA form, the CDR3 reads TGTGCCACCAGCAGAGGCCGGACAGGGGGTAGATACGAGCAGTACTTC.

This clonotype has a handful of counts. The CDR3 loop is CSAPGPSPYNEQFF. CDR3 sequence (DNA): TGCAGCGCCCCCGGGCCCTCCCCTTACAATGAGCAGTTCTTC. The chain links TRBV29-1 to TRBJ2-1; D is unresolved. V dropped 7 bases and J dropped 4 bases, with 17 bases sitting between them. The CDR3 is 14 residues long. Germline V lookup: CDR1 SQVTM, CDR2 ANQGSEA.

This clonotype was seen only once. The rearrangement links TRBV20-1 to TRBJ2-7; 9 bases match TRBD2. Germline CDR1 reads DFQATT; CDR2 reads SNEGSKA (reference sequence). The CDR3 runs 14 residues. V was pared by 1 base and J by 4 bases, with 5 bases of the junction left unmatched. The CDR3 sequence is CSARGGLALYEQYF. Here the CDR3 DNA reads TGCAGTGCTAGAGGTGGACTAGCGTTGTACGAGCAGTACTTC.

As for this clonotype: A much larger clone sits a single nucleotide away, making a read error possible. The chain links TRBV7-2 to TRBJ1-1, with TRBD1 matching 9 bases. The germline gives CDR1 SGHTA, CDR2 FQGNSA. The CDR3 runs to 15 residues. The V and J ends lost 1 base and 10 bases, in that order; junction bases with no gene match: 10. The CDR3 is CASSLGGTGITAAFF. CDR3 nucleotides: TGTGCCAGCAGCTTAGGTGGGACAGGGATAACCGCAGCTTTCTTT.

This clonotype was picked up a small number of times. The rearrangement links TRBV28 to TRBJ2-7, with 15 positions matching TRBD2. The germline CDR1 and CDR2 sequences are MDHEN and SYDVKM. This CDR3 spans 14 amino acids. J gave up 10 bases and V 5 bases, and 6 bases lay outside the gene matches. The CDR3 sequence is CASSLGLAGGPQYF. CDR3 DNA: TGTGCCAGCAGTCTGGGACTAGCGGGAGGCCCCCAGTACTTC. Filled out from reference TRBV28 and TRBJ2-7, the complete variable domain reads DVKVTQSSRYLVKRTGEKVFLECVQDMDHENMFWYRQDPGLGLRLIYFSYDVKMKEKGDIPEGYSVSREKKERFSLILESASTNQTSMYLCASSLGLAGGPQYFGPGTRLTVT.

The CDR3 coding sequence is TGCGCCAGCAGCCGGCCGGGACCTAATCAGCCCCAGCATTTT. It is translated as CASSRPGPNQPQHF. The chain carries TRBV4-1 and TRBJ1-5; TRBD1 might be the D (5 bases). Germline V CDR1 and CDR2: MGHRA, YSYEKL. The CDR3 has 14 residues. V lost 4 bases to trimming and J lost 4 bases, with 11 bases between them.

This clonotype showed up just a few times. The J gene is TRBJ2-2, the V gene TRBV4-2; D uncertain. The CDR3 spans 17 residues. The V and J ends lost 0 bases and 1 base respectively, with 12 bases between them. Looked up from germline, CDR1 is LGHNA and CDR2 is YNFKEQ. CDR3 bases: TGTGCCAGCAGCCAAGAAACCGCGCGGTTGAACACCGGGGAGCTGTTTTTT. Translating gives CASSQETARLNTGELFF.